The 2 T cell receptor beta chains reported below all come from one sample, sequenced in a study of beta chain features in type 1 diabetes. Reverse transcribing all isolated RNA meant expressed TCRB transcripts were sequenced. Libraries were prepared by immunoSEQ multiplex PCR; TCRdb keeps only in-frame clonotypes and omits some of them. The data show a few hundred thousand clones, with 27% seen just once and 3.5% to 4% held by the top ten. Sequences were obtained from central memory CD4+ T cells from blood. The receptors shown here come from a man aged 25-40 years in good health.

The chain links TRBV6-5 to TRBJ1-1; the D is unclear. The germline gives CDR1 MNHEY, CDR2 SVGAGI. This CDR3 contains 14 residues. Trimming took off 8 bases at V and 5 bases at J, with 18 bases between the two ends. The CDR3 coding sequence is TGTGCCAGCTATCGAAAGGCGGTTGGGACTGAAGCTTTCTTT. This sequence encodes CASYRKAVGTEAFF.

This chain uses TRBV28 with TRBJ1-2, with TRBD1 as a possible D gene (5 bases). This CDR3 spans 12 amino acids. The germline gives CDR1 MDHEN, CDR2 SYDVKM. V lost 6 bases and J lost 8, with 13 bases in between. This CDR3 reads CASRRPRGGYTF. The CDR3 DNA follows: TGTGCCAGCAGACGGCCGAGGGGCGGCTACACCTTC.